This entry is about one T cell receptor (beta chain). As yet, its antigen is unknown. Primers: 60 Vbeta forward and 13 Jbeta reverse. TCRdb keeps only in-frame clones here, not all; method: immunoSEQ multiplex PCR. The sample has about 97,000 clones, about four fifths seen once. This record comes from a study of cytomegalovirus exposure and HLA in healthy donors. Overall study results and limits: Later analysis placed DRB1 highest and HLA-C lowest in TCR association rates, which differed by HLA locus. Per published accounts, TCR beta sequences correctly predicted the HLA-A and HLA-B alleles of most subjects.

Germline V gives CDR1 SGHTA, CDR2 FQGNSA. This CDR3 has 16 residues. V dropped 1 base and J dropped 2 bases, with 12 bases sitting between them. The rearrangement links TRBV7-2 to TRBJ1-5, with D hard to call. This clonotype was obtained from a male donor in good health and CMV-seropositive. Sequenced input: PBMCs. CDR3 nucleotides: TGTGCCAGCAGCTTAGGAGGGTTTGCTGGCAATCAGCCCCAGCATTTT. Its translation: CASSLGGFAGNQPQHF. The whole variable domain, filled in from reference TRBV7-2 and TRBJ1-5, reads GAGVSQSPSNKVTEKGKDVELRCDPISGHTALYWYRQSLGQGLEFLIYFQGNSAPDKSGLPSDRFSAERTGGSVSTLTIQRTQQEDSAVYLCASSLGGFAGNQPQHFGDGTRLSIL.